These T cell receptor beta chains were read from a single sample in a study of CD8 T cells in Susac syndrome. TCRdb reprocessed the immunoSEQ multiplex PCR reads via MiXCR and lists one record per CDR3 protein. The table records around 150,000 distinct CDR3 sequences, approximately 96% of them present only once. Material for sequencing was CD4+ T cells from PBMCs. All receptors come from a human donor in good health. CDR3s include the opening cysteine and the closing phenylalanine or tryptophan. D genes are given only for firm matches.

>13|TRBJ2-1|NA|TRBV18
TGTGCCAGCTCACCCTTAGCCCAGGATGAGCAGTTCTTC
CASSPLAQDEQFF
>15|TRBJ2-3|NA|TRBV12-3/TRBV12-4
TGTGCCAGCAGTTGGGGAGACAGGGAGGCAGATACGCAGTATTTT
CASSWGDREADTQYF
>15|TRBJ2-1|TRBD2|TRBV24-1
TGTGCCACCAGCCTTCTCGGGGGGGACTACAATGAGCAGTTCTTC
CATSLLGGDYNEQFF
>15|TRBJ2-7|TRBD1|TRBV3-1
TGTGCCAGCAGCCAAGAAACAGGGGTTTACAACGAGCAGTACTTC
CASSQETGVYNEQYF
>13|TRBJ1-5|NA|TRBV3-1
TGTGCCAGCAGCCAGGGGGGGGGACAGCCCCAGCATTTT
CASSQGGGQPQHF
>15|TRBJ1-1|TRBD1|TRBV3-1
TGTGCCAGCAGCCGCTCGACAGGGGCGAACACTGAAGCTTTCTTT
CASSRSTGANTEAFF
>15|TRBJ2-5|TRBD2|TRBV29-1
TGCAGCGTCCCCGCTCGCGGGGGGGCCCGGGAGACCCAGTACTTC
CSVPARGGARETQYF
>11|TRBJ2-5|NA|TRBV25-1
TGTGCCAGCAGTGAATTGGACACCCAGTACTTC
CASSELDTQYF
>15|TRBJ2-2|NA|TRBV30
TGTGCCTGGAGGGCCGGGACAACGAACACCGGGGAGCTGTTTTTT
CAWRAGTTNTGELFF
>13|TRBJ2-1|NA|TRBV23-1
TGCGCCAGCTCTAATAGGGGGGACAATGAGCAGTTCTTC
CASSNRGDNEQFF
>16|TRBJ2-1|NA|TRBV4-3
TGCGCCAGCAGCCAAGATTGGGGGGGCGCCTACAATGAGCAGTTCTTC
CASSQDWGGAYNEQFF
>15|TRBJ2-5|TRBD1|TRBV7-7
TGTGCTAGCAGCTTAGCACCGGGACAGCAAGAGACCCAGTACTTC
CASSLAPGQQETQYF
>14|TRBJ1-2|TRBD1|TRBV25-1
TGTGCCAGCAGTGACGCCAGGACAGGGGCTGGCTACACCTTC
CASSDARTGAGYTF
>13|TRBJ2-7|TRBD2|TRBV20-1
TGCAGTGCATCAAGGGAAGCGGGGGTGAAGCAGTACTTC
CSASREAGVKQYF
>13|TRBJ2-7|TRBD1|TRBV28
TGTGCCAGCAGTTTATGGACAGGGAACGAGCAGTACTTC
CASSLWTGNEQYF